The clone carrying this T cell receptor (beta chain) was found a few times. Antigen: not known. The authors distributed each subset's genomic DNA evenly over several immunoSEQ plates. Only in-frame clones appear in the TCRdb table, and some are missing; sequencing was by immunoSEQ multiplex PCR. The data hold over a million clones, with about 75% observed a single time. The donors were all Caucasian adults (living in Nashville, Tennessee). This sample was included in a study of shared clonotypes between healthy human individuals. Study outcomes and limitations: Clonotype sharing levels among donors were expected to vary with sequencing depth. A few donors had roughly 5% of their naive CD4 clonotypes in common.

V shed 2 bases, J shed 7 bases, and the junction held 10 bases outside the gene matches. Germline CDR1 and CDR2: GTSNPN and SVGIG (reference sequence). The CDR3 consists of 14 residues. The sequence was collected from a man younger than 30 in good health. The sequencing input was memory CD4+ T cells sorted from blood. Subset noted: CD45RA-negative fraction. This sequence joins TRBV30 and TRBJ1-1; TRBD1 aligns across 7 bases. CDR3 in amino acids: CAWSYRGGTSEAFF. As DNA, the CDR3 is TGTGCCTGGAGTTACAGGGGCGGAACTAGTGAAGCTTTCTTT.